This T cell receptor beta chain derives from a study of blood T cell repertoires in COVID-19. As for the study in general: Specimens from acute and convalescent COVID-19 originated in the United States, Italy and Spain. Sources were T cells, B-cell-depleted T cells, or PBMCs; the material itself was cDNA or gDNA.

Authors' data handling: Quantification of nucleated cells was approximated via reference gene primer amplification. The protocol was immunoSEQ multiplex PCR, while the TCRdb copy is restricted to in-frame clones and leaves out a portion. V and J calls and clone size are those listed in that table; D and trimming were worked out from the DNA. The data hold 90,000 or so clones, with more than 70% observed a single time. CDR1 is KGHSH, CDR2 LQKENI, per germline. Trimming left V 6 bases short and J 2 bases short, with 11 bases between. The CDR3 runs 13 residues. The sequenced sample consisted of peripheral blood. This sequence joins TRBV18 and TRBJ2-7, with D hard to call. This clonotype was sampled from a human donor in a cohort sampled during active COVID-19. The CDR3 nucleotides are TGTGCCAGCTCCGTTCGACAAGCCTACGAGCAGTACTTC. This translates into CASSVRQAYEQYF.